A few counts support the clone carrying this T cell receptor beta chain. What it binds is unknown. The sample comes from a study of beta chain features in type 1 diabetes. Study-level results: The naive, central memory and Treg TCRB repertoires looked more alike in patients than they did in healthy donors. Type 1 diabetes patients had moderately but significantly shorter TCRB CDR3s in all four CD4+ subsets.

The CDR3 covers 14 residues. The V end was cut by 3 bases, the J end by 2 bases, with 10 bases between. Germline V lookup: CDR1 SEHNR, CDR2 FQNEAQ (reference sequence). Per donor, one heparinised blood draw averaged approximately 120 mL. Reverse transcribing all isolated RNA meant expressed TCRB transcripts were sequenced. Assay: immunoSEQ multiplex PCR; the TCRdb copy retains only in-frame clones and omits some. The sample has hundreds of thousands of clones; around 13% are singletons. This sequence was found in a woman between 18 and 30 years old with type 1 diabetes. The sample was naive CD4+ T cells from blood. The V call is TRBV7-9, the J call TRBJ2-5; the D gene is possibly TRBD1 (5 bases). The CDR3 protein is CASSLTELQETQYF. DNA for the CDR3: TGTGCCAGCAGCTTGACAGAACTTCAAGAGACCCAGTACTTC.